This TCR beta chain was identified during a study of response to subunit inactivated influenza vaccine. Each CDR3 protein is one row after TCRdb ran MiXCR on the RT-PCR reads. Among hundreds of thousands of distinct CDR3 sequences listed, around 8% were seen once. CDR1 and CDR2 (germline): KGHSH, LQKENI. V shed 2 bases and J 4 bases; nucleotides not matched to a gene: 4. This CDR3 is built from 14 residues. This clonotype was picked up many times. The clonotype originates from a man between 50 and 75 years old who received an inactivated influenza vaccine. V and J are TRBV18 and TRBJ2-5; 7 bases match TRBD2. The sample in question was PBMCs from blood, obtained less than 30 months after vaccination. CDR3 sequence: CASSPTGRGETQYF. In DNA, the CDR3 is TGTGCCAGCTCACCAACGGGGAGGGGAGAGACCCAGTACTTC.